The following is a T cell receptor beta chain sequence with its context. Its specificity is unknown. The data were obtained in a study of cytomegalovirus exposure and HLA in healthy donors. Whole-study findings and limits: Productive status was seen about 87% or about 30% of the time for most TCR beta V segments in an earlier analysis.

V was pared by 10 bases and J by 4 bases, with 18 bases between. The CDR3 loop spans 13 amino acids. Germline loops: CDR1 SGHRS, CDR2 YFSETQ. It was with 60 Vbeta and 13 Jbeta primers that the PCR ran. The protocol was immunoSEQ multiplex PCR, while the TCRdb copy is restricted to in-frame clones and leaves out a portion. This table holds roughly 200,000 clones, around 80% found once. The specimen was PBMCs. The chain carries TRBV5-1 and TRBJ2-7; perhaps TRBD1 as D (6 bases). The clonotype comes from a woman in her twenties or thirties in good health and CMV-seropositive. This chain's CDR3 is CASRGTGSYEQYF. The CDR3 DNA follows: TGCGCCTCGAGGGGGACGGGGAGTTACGAGCAGTACTTC.